Following are 20 T cell receptor beta chains from one sample sequenced in a study of T cell repertoires in ileal Crohn's disease. Time point denoted: neoterminal ileum biopsy at postoperative endoscopy, about 6 months after surgery. The method was immunoSEQ multiplex PCR; TCRdb's version includes in-frame clones alone and lacks a portion of them. This table has some 9,400 clones, roughly three quarters appearing once. Source material: ileal tissue. Source of these receptors: an adult with Crohn's disease.

The CDR3 nucleotides read TGTGCCAGCAGTTACAAATTCGGCGGGATGTATGGCTACACCTTC. Translation: CASSYKFGGMYGYTF. The genes are TRBV6-5 and TRBJ1-2; D not resolved. Trimming left V 2 bases short and J 5 bases short, with 15 bases between. The length of the CDR3 is 15 residues. The germline V gene has CDR1 MNHEY and CDR2 SVGAGI.

This clone was detected a few times. The chain has TRBV6-5 and TRBJ1-1, with a weak D call TRBD1 (6 bases). Per the germline V gene, CDR1 is MNHEY and CDR2 is SVGAGI. The CDR3 runs 12 residues. V dropped 5 bases and J dropped 5 bases, with 9 bases sitting between them. The CDR3 region is CASSKTGTEAFF. The DNA of the CDR3 is TGTGCCAGCAGTAAAACAGGGACTGAAGCTTTCTTT.

This chain connects TRBV30 to TRBJ1-1, with D unclear. The CDR3 sequence is 14 residues long. CDR1 and CDR2 (germline): GTSNPN, SVGIG (reference sequence). Trimming removed 0 bases at V and 5 bases at J, with 13 bases between. The CDR3 sequence is CAWSVRREGTEAFF. The CDR3 DNA reads as TGTGCCTGGAGTGTACGGCGGGAAGGGACTGAAGCTTTCTTT.

J is TRBJ2-2 and V is TRBV7-6; a weak D match, TRBD2 (6 bases). V shed 2 bases and J shed 7 bases, with 17 bases lying between them. Germline V lookup: CDR1 SGHVS, CDR2 FNYEAQ. This CDR3 comprises 16 residues. The CDR3 bases are TGTGCCAGCAGCTTAACCGGGACTCAGGCAGTCGGGGAGCTGTTTTTT. Amino acid sequence: CASSLTGTQAVGELFF.

The rearrangement links TRBV7-2 to TRBJ2-1; a possible D gene is TRBD1 (5 bases). Trimming cost V 4 bases and J 3 bases, with 10 bases left between them. The CDR3 extends over 14 amino acids. In germline, CDR1 is SGHTA, CDR2 FQGNSA. The CDR3, as DNA: TGTGCCAGCAGCTCCCGACAGAACTACAATGAGCAGTTCTTC. This translates into CASSSRQNYNEQFF.

Comment on this clone: At one boundary the junction diverges from the germline segment, which might be a read error. The rearrangement joins TRBV7-7 to TRBJ2-7, with 12 positions matching TRBD1. The germline V gene has CDR1 SSHAT and CDR2 FNYEAQ (reference sequence). The CDR3 has 15 residues. The CDR3 is CASSRGTGGVGEQYF. The CDR3 bases are TGTGCTAGCAGCCGCGGGACAGGGGGCGTGGGGGAGCAGTACTTC.

This clone has only a few counts. The chain is built from TRBV6-5 and TRBJ1-1, with 8 bases aligning to TRBD1. After removal of 6 bases from V and 1 base from J, the junction contained 4 bases not matched to a gene. The CDR3 contains 14 residues. CDR1 and CDR2 (germline): MNHEY, SVGAGI. The CDR3 sequence is CASRNGQGNTEAFF. In DNA, the CDR3 is TGTGCCAGCAGAAATGGACAGGGGAACACTGAAGCTTTCTTT.

This clone turned up a few times. The rearrangement uses TRBV5-1 and TRBJ2-3, with 14 bases aligning to TRBD2. Germline values: CDR1 SGHRS, CDR2 YFSETQ. The CDR3 totals 15 residues. After removal of 4 bases from V and 7 bases from J, the junction contained 5 bases not matched to a gene. The CDR3 protein is CASSPWTSGGNTQYF. CDR3 bases: TGCGCCAGCAGCCCATGGACTAGCGGGGGGAATACGCAGTATTTT.

The chain carries TRBV28 and TRBJ1-5; a weak D match, TRBD1 (6 bases). Germline lookup yields CDR1 MDHEN and CDR2 SYDVKM. V dropped 6 bases and J dropped 1 base, with 16 bases sitting between them. The CDR3 totals 16 residues. Here the CDR3 reads CASRPLQGHSNQPQHF. Written as DNA, the CDR3 is TGTGCCAGCAGACCTCTTCAGGGGCACAGCAATCAGCCCCAGCATTTT. Looking up the rest from reference TRBV28 and TRBJ1-5 gives the full variable domain: DVKVTQSSRYLVKRTGEKVFLECVQDMDHENMFWYRQDPGLGLRLIYFSYDVKMKEKGDIPEGYSVSREKKERFSLILESASTNQTSMYLCASRPLQGHSNQPQHFGDGTRLSIL.

Note on this clone: Since no conserved phenylalanine or tryptophan closes the CDR3, a read error is the likely cause. The chain joins TRBV2 to TRBJ1-2, with D unresolved. V lost 4 bases and J lost 3, with 6 bases in between. The V gene's germline CDR1 is SNHLY and CDR2 FYNNEI. This CDR3 is 12 amino acids long. CDR3 nucleotides: TGTGCCAGCAGTGTTAGAGACTATGGCTACACCGTC. Its translation: CASSVRDYGYTV.

This chain links TRBV5-1 with TRBJ2-5, with 12 bases fitting TRBD2. This CDR3 region has 15 residues. The V and J ends lost 5 bases and 5 bases, in that order; junction bases with no gene match: 7. Germline CDR1 reads SGHRS; CDR2 reads YFSETQ. CDR3 sequence (DNA): TGCGCCAGCAGACTAGCGGGGGGTCGCGAGGAGACCCAGTACTTC. Protein: CASRLAGGREETQYF.

The J gene is TRBJ2-7, the V gene TRBV7-2; 8 bases map to TRBD2. CDR1 is SGHTA and CDR2 is FQGNSA in the germline V gene. This CDR3 spans 15 amino acids. Trimming took 6 bases from V and 3 from J; bases not matched to a gene: 10. In DNA form, the CDR3 reads TGTGCCAGCAGTCGTCTGCCGGGGGGGCTCTACGAGCAGTACTTC. It codes for CASSRLPGGLYEQYF.

The genes are TRBV5-8 and TRBJ1-2; the D gene is possibly TRBD1 (6 bases). The CDR3 is 14 residues long. From germline, CDR1 is SGHTS and CDR2 YDEGEE. V was trimmed by 0 bases and J by 8 bases, leaving 14 bases between them. CDR3 loop: CASSLGQGSEGYTF. CDR3 sequence (DNA): TGTGCCAGCAGCTTGGGGCAGGGGTCGGAAGGCTACACCTTC.

This clone has a handful of counts. The chain is built from TRBV4-2 and TRBJ1-2; 7 positions match TRBD1. Germline V gene sequence: CDR1 LGHNA, CDR2 YNFKEQ. This CDR3 has 17 residues. V shed 0 bases, J shed 3 bases, and the junction held 10 bases outside the gene matches. The CDR3 loop reads CASSQDWGRGKDYGYTF. The CDR3 nucleotides are TGTGCCAGCAGCCAAGATTGGGGCAGGGGGAAAGACTATGGCTACACCTTC.

The chain links TRBV9 to TRBJ2-3, with D uncertain. The V end lost 0 bases, the J end lost 2 bases, and 10 bases lay between the germline ends. This CDR3 is 15 amino acids long. Germline V gene sequence: CDR1 SGDLS, CDR2 YYNGEE. CDR3 region: CASSVGNRATDTQYF. The CDR3 DNA is TGTGCCAGCAGCGTAGGTAACAGAGCCACAGATACGCAGTATTTT.

The CDR3 sequence is CASSMGGLAGSGQFF. CDR3 bases: TGTGCCAGTAGTATGGGGGGACTAGCGGGGTCCGGGCAGTTCTTC. The chain employs TRBV19 and TRBJ2-1, with 13 bases aligning to TRBD2. Germline CDR1 reads LNHDA; CDR2 reads SQIVND (reference sequence). The CDR3 runs 15 residues. Losses at the gene ends were 3 bases for V and 12 bases for J; bases not matched to a gene: 8. The variable domain in full, with the rest retrieved from reference TRBV19 and TRBJ2-1, is DGGITQSPKYLFRKEGQNVTLSCEQNLNHDAMYWYRQDPGQGLRLIYYSQIVNDFQKGDIAEGYSVSREKKESFPLTVTSAQKNPTAFYLCASSMGGLAGSGQFFGPGTRLTVL.

V usage is TRBV7-2 and J usage is TRBJ1-1; D unresolved. The CDR3 totals 17 residues. Looked up from germline, CDR1 is SGHTA and CDR2 is FQGNSA. Trimming pared 1 base from V and 0 bases from J, leaving 15 bases between. This CDR3 reads CASSLDSVTALNTEAFF. CDR3 nucleotide sequence: TGTGCCAGCAGCTTAGATTCGGTCACAGCATTGAACACTGAAGCTTTCTTT.

This clone was recorded once. The V gene is TRBV28, the J gene TRBJ1-5; unclear D gene. CDR1 MDHEN and CDR2 SYDVKM come from the germline V gene. The CDR3 consists of 13 residues. V gave up 3 bases and J gave up 4 bases, with 7 bases separating them. This CDR3 reads CASSFTSNQPQHF. For the CDR3, the DNA is TGTGCCAGCAGTTTTACAAGTAATCAGCCCCAGCATTTT.

This rearrangement joins TRBV2 to TRBJ2-7; 9 nucleotides agree with TRBD1. This CDR3 is 16 amino acids long. The V gene's germline CDR1 is SNHLY and CDR2 FYNNEI. The ends lost 4 bases at V and 6 bases at J; junction bases unmatched: 13. CDR3 residues: CASSGSGGTGLFEQYF. The DNA for the CDR3 is TGTGCCAGCAGTGGCTCCGGAGGGACAGGGCTATTCGAGCAGTACTTC.

The chain recombines TRBV4-3 with TRBJ2-7, with D possibly TRBD1 on 5 matching bases. CDR1 LGHNA and CDR2 YSLEER come from the germline V gene. The CDR3 totals 15 residues. The V and J ends lost 0 bases and 3 bases respectively, with 12 bases between them. CDR3 sequence reads: CASSQDDGAYYEQYF. CDR3 in DNA: TGCGCCAGCAGCCAAGATGATGGGGCGTACTACGAGCAGTACTTC.